This T cell receptor beta chain was recorded in a study of beta chain features in type 1 diabetes. Study-wide findings and caveats: A moderate, significant TCRB CDR3 shortening appeared in type 1 diabetes across four CD4+ subsets. It was possible that PCR favored shorter templates, equally so in patients and controls. Patients with type 1 diabetes carried fewer insertions and had more deletions at their VDJ junctions.

J lost 3 bases, V lost 7 bases, and 9 bases had no gene match. CDR3 length equals 14 residues. CDR1 is SQVTM and CDR2 is ANQGSEA in the germline V gene. The isolated RNA, all of it, was reverse transcribed, so expressed TCRB transcripts were what got sequenced. Clones were sequenced by immunoSEQ multiplex PCR, and TCRdb holds only the in-frame ones, with some missing. Of some 350,000 clones in the sample, 9.6% are singletons; the top ten hold about 0.63%. Blood was collected once per donor into heparin, averaging around 0.11 L. To note about this clone: Its cognate antigen is unknown.

The sample consisted of central memory CD4+ T cells from blood. This receptor was obtained from a young man with type 1 diabetes. The chain joins TRBV29-1 to TRBJ1-1; 9 bases align to TRBD1. The CDR3 DNA is TGCAGCGGAGGTTACAGGGGGCTGGACACTGAAGCTTTCTTT. It translates to CSGGYRGLDTEAFF.